This T cell receptor (beta chain) was recorded in a study of cytomegalovirus exposure and HLA in healthy donors (dated by TCRdb to 2017 to 2019). A note on the overall study: In an earlier analysis of fewer than 750 of the donors, 250 to 350 Gb of sequence data and 117 million unique TCR beta sequences from 150 million to 200 million T cells were reported. The number of donors typed differed by locus, with 629-630 for A, B, C, DRB1 and DQB1, about 500 for DQA1, 600 to 610 for DPA1, and under 490 for DPB1. Genome-wide SNP genotypes for about three fifths of the roughly 700 donors were used in a later genetic analysis, which treated that subset as a discovery cohort. Roughly 300 gigabases of sequencing data and around 80 million unique TCR sequences made up an early release that covered nearly 650 HLA-typed donors. The genetic ancestry cluster associated with self-reported Caucasian donors included around four fifths of the roughly 360 genotyped donors. Rather than using new phenotypic data, the later analysis identified candidate immune exposures from TCR beta sequences and from how often those sequences occurred across donors. Among around 400 genotyped donors of the cohort, an average of around 220,000 unique TCR beta nucleotide sequences was sequenced per donor, of which 15% to 20% were non-productive. High-throughput TCR immunosequencing, statistical association of individual TCRs with disease status, and machine learning were combined to predict cytomegalovirus infection status. Roughly 5 DR-DQ haplotypes were handled as single units for association and clustering, since linkage in the cohort was strong. All discovery cohort repertoires had been generated using a single sequencing platform. In an earlier analysis of 587 of the donors, high-throughput TCR beta sequencing was used to judge whether each TCR beta V gene segment behaved as functional or pseudogenic. A separate validation cohort of 90 to 150 different subjects was used in addition to the roughly 700-subject first cohort. Class I and class II HLA loci were covered by the typing at four-digit resolution. Donor age, sex, ethnicity and CMV serostatus were collected together with the repertoire data. To study patterns of TCR occurrence, a later analysis re-analyzed previously published TCR beta repertoires from 600 to 750 donors and added high-resolution HLA genotyping. Using immunosequencing, the study profiled T cell repertoires from fewer than 850 subjects and related those repertoires to cytomegalovirus serostatus. The aim of the study was to test whether cataloging public T cell receptors could identify signatures of past pathogen exposure.

As encoded in the germline V gene, CDR1 is KGHSH while CDR2 is LQKENI. The CDR3 contains 15 residues, cysteine and phenylalanine counted. CDR3 DNA is the only sequence kept; it has 45 bases, read in frame from the first base. V is clipped by 3 bases and J by 1 base, and the sequence between their germline boundaries is 11 bases long. To prepare the library, the immunoSEQ multiplex PCR assay was applied. A mixture of 60 forward primers for TCR Vbeta segments and 13 reverse primers for TCR Jbeta segments was used in the multiplex PCR. Amplification of the CDR3 region of rearranged TCR beta genes was performed with a multiplex PCR assay on genomic DNA. On the Illumina HiSeq System, the amplified TCR beta libraries were sequenced as 87-base-pair reads. The paper's data handling went like this. In a later analysis, around 80 million unique TCR beta chains were counted across the 500 to 700 repertoires, and around 11 million of these chains were shared by at least two donors. A nearest-neighbor algorithm error-corrected the raw reads and collapsed the reads into unique sequences, merging closely related sequences to remove PCR and sequencing errors. CDR3 sequences were aligned to IMGT reference sequences to assign V, D and J gene segments. For a sequence to be retained, a match of at least six nucleotides to both a V gene segment and a J gene segment was required. Rearrangements were classified as productive when the CDR3 lacked stop codons and remained in frame with V and J, and all other rearrangements were classified as non-productive. Following IMGT convention, CDR3 was defined as the stretch from the second conserved V-encoded cysteine up to the conserved J-encoded phenylalanine. Sequences without an unambiguous match to a single V gene segment were excluded from the earlier analysis of several hundred of the donors. An earlier analysis of 550 to 650 of the donors classified V segments as functional when productive rearrangements were above 56.7% and as segregating when the standard deviation between donors was above 5%. A statistical classification framework was developed to diagnose cytomegalovirus status using the catalog of TCR beta chain sequences. A later analysis assigned V and J genes by comparing TCR nucleotide sequences with IMGT/GENE-DB human TR gene sequences. A later analysis assigned CDR3 sequences and most-parsimonious VDJ recombination scenarios with the TCRdist pipeline. In a later analysis, each TCR beta chain was defined by its CDR3 amino acid sequence together with its V-gene family, and reads without a unique V-gene family were excluded. In a later analysis, around 650 highly shared, low-generation-probability nucleotide sequences were removed to address suspected cross-contamination and a sequencing artifact. In a later analysis, a clonal expansion index was calculated for each public chain from normalized within-repertoire ranks of inferred template counts. In a later analysis, generation probabilities were computed using a VDJ recombination model fitted to out-of-frame rearrangements, and the results were checked against IGoR. In a later analysis, TCR-TCR, TCR-HLA and TCR-CMV co-occurrence was scored with hypergeometric tests, and a repertoire-size bias correction was applied to TCR pairs. To estimate false discovery rates, a later analysis permuted the HLA or CMV assignments 20 times. In a later analysis, co-occurring TCRs were grouped using DBSCAN, with TCRdist sequence similarity added in when clustering inside HLA-allele-positive subsets. For co-occurrence clustering, repertoires with fewer than 30,000 or more than 120,000 public chains were excluded, along with several repertoires with anomalous nucleotide sharing. TCRdb carries this immuneACCESS record with in-frame sequences only. Its versions omit some clonotypes, under half of them owing to an unresolved V gene in the studies checked, with the rest unexplained. V and J calls and clone size are as listed in that table; D and trimming were resolved from the DNA. The sample records 95,000 to 150,000 clones, 75% to 90% of which are singletons. The ten most abundant clones make up under 2.5% of the sample.

Points on this clone: Its target antigen remains unknown. No much larger clone is present one base from it, and per-base qualities are unavailable.

The full study reports these points: In an earlier analysis of about 540 of the donors, most TCR beta V segments were observed in productive rearrangements about 90% or about 30% of the time, broadly matching IMGT annotations. While some public TCRs were present in many individuals, most TCR sequences turned up only very rarely across donors. The only immune exposure information available for the cohort was CMV serostatus. A later analysis found that most CMV-associated TCR beta chains appeared HLA-restricted, with HLA associations seemingly driven largely by CMV exposure. A later analysis found that HLA-associated TCR beta chains were more clonally expanded and had lower generation probabilities than equally common non-associated chains. In both the original and validation cohorts, the classifier was reported to diagnose cytomegalovirus status with high specificity and sensitivity. Presence/absence analyses assumed roughly uniform sequencing depth across donors, an assumption that may not hold. According to a later analysis, TCR association rates differed among HLA loci, with DRB1 alleles showing the most associated TCRs and HLA-C alleles showing the fewest. Only TCR beta chains were sequenced in this cohort, and the absence of alpha or paired-chain data limited detectable features. A further reported finding was that TCR beta sequences accurately predicted the HLA-A and HLA-B alleles for most subjects in the first cohort. In a later genetic analysis, a missense DCLRE1C variant was associated with V-gene and J-gene trimming of TCR beta chains, and the association was replicated in an independent cohort. A few of the identified cytomegalovirus-associated TCR beta chains were confirmed in vitro to be specific for cytomegalovirus antigens. Some IMGT-functional V segments, including TRBV6-2 and TRBV6-3, could not be told apart with the 87-base-pair reads, so those segments were excluded. A group of highly shared sequence variants was considered likely to be a technical artifact of the sequencing pipeline. HLA typing was unavailable for some donors at each locus, so association tests used only the typed subset. When HLA alleles, especially DR and DQ, strongly co-occurred, TCR associations were difficult to assign to individual alleles. Correlated functional status among segregating V segments might reflect linkage disequilibrium, but an unknown experimental factor could not be ruled out. The study gave a list of some 150 TCR beta chains associated with cytomegalovirus. Several of the top co-occurrence clusters appeared to be linked to parvovirus B19, influenza, CMV and Epstein-Barr virus, according to a later analysis. A later analysis associated 15,000 to 20,000 TCR beta sequences with specific HLA alleles at a false discovery rate of 0.05. The authors suggested that the approach could potentially be generalized to other disease states and immunological phenotypes. Compared with the approximately 670-donor mean, donors in an Asian-associated ancestry cluster had fewer N-insertions in productive TCRs, according to a later genetic analysis. Seventeen rarely observed V segments, including chromosome 9 orphons, were excluded from the earlier analysis of several hundred of the donors because counts were too low.

The cohort consisted of hundreds of healthy bone marrow donors. All cohort members were sampled while nominally healthy, although unrecorded immune exposures were likely present. The donor tested CMV seronegative and was one of the 352 seronegative cohort members. Each donor provided a peripheral blood sample, and peripheral blood mononuclear cells were used for TCR beta sequencing. The Qiagen DNeasy Blood Extraction Kit was used to extract genomic DNA from the blood cell samples. The chain joins TRBV18 to TRBJ2-3; the D segment could be TRBD2, given 5 matching bases. The sequence derives from a man aged 30-40 years in good health and CMV-seronegative. Material for sequencing was PBMCs. The DNA sequence is given as TGTGCCAGCTCACCGGACTTGTTACGCACAGATACGCAGTATTTT. Translated, this gives CASSPDLLRTDTQYF.